Listed below are T cell receptor beta chains from one sample, sequenced in a study of T cells in Graves' hyperthyroidism and ophthalmopathy. MiXCR, run by TCRdb on the multiplex PCR reads, gives a single entry per CDR3 protein. Of hundreds of thousands of distinct CDR3 sequences in the sample, 15% to 20% were seen once. Sequenced sample: blood. Receptor source: a woman in her twenties or thirties with Graves' hyperthyroidism. CDR3s include the opening cysteine and the closing phenylalanine or tryptophan. A D gene is named only where the DNA matches it firmly. A row's size may be missing; if present it is once, few, many or a size class.

j_gene: TRBJ2-1; abundance: few; d_gene: .; v_gene: TRBV12-3/TRBV12-4; len: 14; CDR3aa: CASSLGQSYDEQFF; CDR3nt: TGTGCCAGCAGTTTAGGGCAGTCCTACGATGAGCAGTTCTTC
j_gene: TRBJ2-7; abundance: .; d_gene: .; v_gene: TRBV5-6; len: 15; CDR3aa: CASSLGIRAAYEQYF; CDR3nt: TGTGCCAGCAGCCTTGGGATTAGGGCTGCCTACGAGCAGTACTTC
j_gene: TRBJ2-3; abundance: .; d_gene: .; v_gene: TRBV11-1; len: 19; CDR3aa: CASRESAGPRQTRTDTQYF; CDR3nt: TGTGCCAGCAGGGAATCGGCGGGCCCCCGCCAAACTCGCACAGATACGCAGTATTTT
j_gene: TRBJ1-1; abundance: many; d_gene: .; v_gene: TRBV29-1; len: 10; CDR3aa: CSVVTAGAFF; CDR3nt: TGCAGCGTTGTGACAGCTGGAGCTTTCTTT
j_gene: TRBJ2-1; abundance: many; d_gene: .; v_gene: TRBV7-2; len: 13; CDR3aa: CASMGGNPLSEFF; CDR3nt: TGTGCCAGCATGGGGGGTAATCCCCTGTCGGAGTTCTTC
j_gene: TRBJ1-5; abundance: .; d_gene: .; v_gene: TRBV30; len: 13; CDR3aa: CAWSSRSNQPQHF; CDR3nt: TGTGCCTGGAGTAGCCGTAGCAATCAGCCCCAGCATTTT
j_gene: TRBJ1-5; abundance: .; d_gene: .; v_gene: TRBV13; len: 14; CDR3aa: CASSSRGSYQPQHF; CDR3nt: TGTGCCAGCAGCTCCAGGGGCTCTTATCAGCCCCAGCATTTT
j_gene: TRBJ2-3; abundance: many; d_gene: .; v_gene: TRBV20-1; len: 13; CDR3aa: CSARWWEADTQYF; CDR3nt: TGCAGTGCTAGATGGTGGGAGGCAGATACGCAGTATTTT
j_gene: TRBJ1-2; abundance: many; d_gene: .; v_gene: TRBV18; len: 14; CDR3aa: CASSTYPREMGYTF; CDR3nt: TGTGCCAGCTCAACCTACCCCAGGGAAATGGGCTACACCTTC
j_gene: TRBJ2-1; abundance: .; d_gene: TRBD1; v_gene: TRBV5-6; len: 13; CDR3aa: CATRDSPYNEQFF; CDR3nt: TGTGCCACCAGGGACAGTCCCTACAATGAGCAGTTCTTC
j_gene: TRBJ1-4; abundance: few; d_gene: .; v_gene: TRBV28; len: 13; CDR3aa: CASSLTGSGKLFF; CDR3nt: TGTGCCAGCAGCCTGACAGGATCCGGTAAACTGTTTTTT
j_gene: TRBJ2-5; abundance: .; d_gene: .; v_gene: TRBV5-1; len: 10; CDR3aa: CASLQETQYF; CDR3nt: TGCGCCAGCCTACAAGAGACCCAGTACTTC
j_gene: TRBJ2-7; abundance: many; d_gene: .; v_gene: TRBV6-1; len: 17; CDR3aa: CASTVSQRTDGFYEQYF; CDR3nt: TGTGCCAGCACCGTTAGCCAAAGGACAGATGGCTTCTACGAGCAGTACTTC
j_gene: TRBJ2-3; abundance: few; d_gene: TRBD2; v_gene: TRBV5-1; len: 16; CDR3aa: CASSLVAGGPGDTQYF; CDR3nt: TGCGCCAGCAGCTTGGTAGCGGGAGGGCCCGGGGATACGCAGTATTTT
j_gene: TRBJ1-4; abundance: few; d_gene: .; v_gene: TRBV5-1; len: 13; CDR3aa: CASSGGGDEKLFF; CDR3nt: TGCGCCAGCAGTGGAGGGGGGGATGAAAAACTGTTTTTT
j_gene: TRBJ2-7; abundance: few; d_gene: .; v_gene: TRBV20-1; len: 12; CDR3aa: CSARELVYEQYF; CDR3nt: TGCAGTGCTAGAGAACTAGTTTACGAGCAGTACTTC
j_gene: TRBJ2-5; abundance: few; d_gene: TRBD2; v_gene: TRBV20-1; len: 15; CDR3aa: CSAQTSGSRGETQYF; CDR3nt: TGCAGTGCGCAGACTAGCGGGAGCCGAGGGGAGACCCAGTACTTC
j_gene: TRBJ1-2; abundance: many; d_gene: TRBD1; v_gene: TRBV11-3; len: 16; CDR3aa: CASSPSKGQGMRGYTF; CDR3nt: TGTGCCAGCAGCCCCTCGAAGGGACAGGGGATGAGAGGCTACACCTTC
j_gene: TRBJ1-5; abundance: few; d_gene: .; v_gene: TRBV11-3; len: 17; CDR3aa: CASSLGQGLDGNQPQHF; CDR3nt: TGTGCCAGCAGCTTGGGTCAGGGGCTTGACGGCAATCAGCCCCAGCATTTT
j_gene: TRBJ1-1; abundance: many; d_gene: .; v_gene: TRBV29-1; len: 13; CDR3aa: CSVVGRMNTEAFF; CDR3nt: TGCAGCGTCGTAGGTCGAATGAACACTGAAGCTTTCTTT
j_gene: TRBJ1-2; abundance: few; d_gene: TRBD1; v_gene: TRBV6-1; len: 17; CDR3aa: CASSDHRTGGRGDGYTF; CDR3nt: TGTGCCAGCAGTGACCACCGGACAGGGGGCCGGGGAGATGGCTACACCTTC
j_gene: TRBJ1-6; abundance: .; d_gene: .; v_gene: TRBV10-3; len: 14; CDR3aa: CVSRPSRLASPLHF; CDR3nt: TGTGTCAGCAGACCATCCCGGCTAGCTTCACCCCTCCACTTT
j_gene: TRBJ1-2; abundance: .; d_gene: .; v_gene: TRBV15; len: 14; CDR3aa: CATSRDGRKYGYTF; CDR3nt: TGTGCCACCAGCAGAGATGGGCGGAAATATGGCTACACCTTC
j_gene: TRBJ2-5; abundance: many; d_gene: .; v_gene: TRBV7-2; len: 18; CDR3aa: CASSLGVSRRSIRETQYF; CDR3nt: TGTGCCAGCAGCTTAGGGGTCTCGAGGAGAAGCATTCGAGAGACCCAGTACTTC